A selection of T cell receptor beta chains follows, all from one sample in a study of cytomegalovirus exposure and HLA in healthy donors. Only in-frame clones appear in the TCRdb table, and some are missing; sequencing was by immunoSEQ multiplex PCR. This sample has around 150,000 clones, with around four fifths found just once. Sequenced sample: PBMCs. These receptors came from a man between 18 and 35 years old in good health and CMV-seropositive. The CDR3 runs from the conserved cysteine through the conserved F or W. Each record gives: V gene, clone size, D gene, J gene, CDR3 DNA, CDR3 protein. A D gene is named only where the DNA matches it firmly. Clone size is not always given. Where it is, it says once, few, many or a class for expanded clones.

TRBV5-1,.,.,TRBJ1-2,TGCGCCAGCAGCTTGGGCCAGGGAATACATGGCTACACCTTC,CASSLGQGIHGYTF
TRBV25-1,.,TRBD1,TRBJ2-3,TGTGCCAGCAGTGAATCACAGGGGGCGACAGATACGCAGTATTTT,CASSESQGATDTQYF
TRBV10-3,once,.,TRBJ1-1,TGTGCCATCAGTGAGGAGGGCCTGAACACTGAAGCTTTCTTT,CAISEEGLNTEAFF
TRBV19,.,.,TRBJ2-7,TGTGCCAGTAGTACAACTAGTGGGGGGAACGAGCAGTACTTC,CASSTTSGGNEQYF
TRBV5-1,.,TRBD2,TRBJ2-3,TGCGCCAGCAGCTTGAAGGATCCGGGACTAGCGGGACCCTACCACTTCACAGATACGCAGTATTTT,CASSLKDPGLAGPYHFTDTQYF
TRBV19,.,TRBD2,TRBJ2-2,TGTGCCAGTTCCTACGGACTAGCGAACACCGGGGAGCTGTTTTTT,CASSYGLANTGELFF
TRBV28,.,TRBD2,TRBJ2-1,TGTGCCAGCAGTTTACTAGCGGGAGGATACAATGAGCAGTTCTTC,CASSLLAGGYNEQFF
TRBV2,.,TRBD1,TRBJ1-1,TGTGCCAGCAGCGAACTACAGGGGACTGAAGCTTTCTTT,CASSELQGTEAFF
TRBV6-6,.,TRBD1,TRBJ1-5,TGTGCCAGCAGCCCGACAGGGGGCCCGTTCAATCAGCCCCAGCATTTT,CASSPTGGPFNQPQHF
TRBV7-8,few,TRBD1,TRBJ1-2,TGTGCCAGCAGCTTAGCGGGACAGGGCCTTGCCCCCGGGGCCACCTTC,CASSLAGQGLAPGATF
TRBV27,.,TRBD1,TRBJ1-2,TGTGCCAGCAGTTTATGGGCAGGGGGAAGCTATGGCTACACCTTC,CASSLWAGGSYGYTF
TRBV7-3,.,.,TRBJ1-5,TGTGCCAGCAGCCCCGGGGTGGGGAGGGATCAGCCCCAGCATTTT,CASSPGVGRDQPQHF
TRBV29-1,.,.,TRBJ2-1,TGCAGCGTTGAAATTTGGGAGACCTCCTACAATGCGCAGTTCTTC,CSVEIWETSYNAQFF
TRBV5-1,.,.,TRBJ2-2,TGCGCCAGCAGCGTTCCTTCGAACACCGGGGAGCTGTTTTTT,CASSVPSNTGELFF
TRBV5-1,.,TRBD1,TRBJ1-2,TGCGCCAGCAGCTTACTGGAGGGACAGGGGGACTATGGCTACACCTTC,CASSLLEGQGDYGYTF
TRBV4-2,few,TRBD2,TRBJ2-1,TGTGCCAGCAGCGACAGCGGGATGTCGGATGAGCAGTTCTTC,CASSDSGMSDEQFF
TRBV19,few,.,TRBJ1-5,TGTGCCAGTAGTATAGGACAGACCAATCAGCCCCAGCATTTT,CASSIGQTNQPQHF
TRBV28,.,TRBD1,TRBJ2-3,TGTGCCAGCAGCCGACAGGGGGTCCTCAGCACAGATACGCAGTATTTT,CASSRQGVLSTDTQYF
TRBV14,.,TRBD2,TRBJ2-2,TGTGCCAGCAGCAGGGGACTAGCGGGCACCGGGGAGCTGTTTTTT,CASSRGLAGTGELFF
TRBV5-5,once,.,TRBJ2-1,TGTGCCAGCAGCTTAGACAGGCCTCCAAACAATGAGCAGTTCTTC,CASSLDRPPNNEQFF
TRBV7-2,.,.,TRBJ1-1,TGTGCCAGCAGCCACGGTACTGAAGCTTTCTTT,CASSHGTEAFF
TRBV29-1,.,.,TRBJ2-7,TGCAGCGCTAAAATGGGGAGTCAGCAGTACTTC,CSAKMGSQQYF
TRBV7-9,.,.,TRBJ1-2,TGTGCCAGCAGCTTAGGTGCGGCTGGCTACACCTTC,CASSLGAAGYTF
TRBV7-9,.,TRBD2,TRBJ2-7,TGTGCCAGCAGGAGAGCGGGAGGCTTGTCTGACGAGCAGTACTTC,CASRRAGGLSDEQYF
TRBV15,.,TRBD1,TRBJ2-1,TGTGCCACCAGTACCAGACAGGGGTCGCTTCGTGGTGAGCAGTTCTTC,CATSTRQGSLRGEQFF
TRBV28,.,.,TRBJ2-5,TGTGCCAGCGGCGACCGGACTCCGGGGACCCAGTACTTC,CASGDRTPGTQYF
TRBV2,.,TRBD1,TRBJ2-7,TGTGCCAGCGTCCGGGACAGGGGGCTTCTCGAGCAGTACTTC,CASVRDRGLLEQYF
TRBV19,.,TRBD2,TRBJ2-1,TGTGCCAGTAGTATAGGGGGGGGGATGGAGACGTTCTTC,CASSIGGGMETFF
TRBV28,once,.,TRBJ2-7,TGTGCCAGCAGTTTATTACGGGGGAGTAAGGACGAGCGGTACTTC,CASSLLRGSKDERYF
TRBV6-1,.,TRBD1,TRBJ1-1,TGTGCCAGCTTAACCGGGACAGCAAACACTGAAGCTTTCTTT,CASLTGTANTEAFF
TRBV9,.,.,TRBJ2-7,TGTGCCAGCAGCGGGCCGGGACGGGACTCCTACGAGCAGTACTTC,CASSGPGRDSYEQYF
TRBV10-3,.,.,TRBJ2-3,TGTGCCATCAGTCAGACAGATACGCAGTATTTT,CAISQTDTQYF
TRBV12-5,.,.,TRBJ2-7,TGTGCTAGTGGCTTAACAGGCGACACCGGCGAGCAGTACTTC,CASGLTGDTGEQYF
TRBV18,.,TRBD1,TRBJ1-1,TGTGCCAGCTCACCTCTGACAGGGAGGAACACTGAAGCTTTCTTT,CASSPLTGRNTEAFF
TRBV7-2,.,TRBD2,TRBJ2-2,TGTGCCAGCAGCTCCCCTTCGCTAGCGGGAGGCCCCACCGGGGAGCTGTTTTTT,CASSSPSLAGGPTGELFF
TRBV27,.,.,TRBJ2-2,TGTGCCAGCAGTTTCCCTCGGGGGGCAGGGAGTGACACCGGGGAGCTGTTTTTT,CASSFPRGAGSDTGELFF
TRBV7-9,once,.,TRBJ2-4,TGTGCCAGCAGCTCCGGCGGGGTAGCCAAAAACATTCAGTACTTC,CASSSGGVAKNIQYF
TRBV13,.,TRBD1,TRBJ2-7,TGTGCCAGCAGCTACGACAGGGGTTACGAGCAGTACTTC,CASSYDRGYEQYF
TRBV6-6,once,.,TRBJ1-3,TGTGCCAGCAGAGGACAGGGAAACACCATATATTTT,CASRGQGNTIYF
TRBV28,.,.,TRBJ2-5,TGTGCCAGCAGGCTCCGAGCCAGGGAAGAGACCCAGTACTTC,CASRLRAREETQYF
TRBV28,.,.,TRBJ2-7,TGTGCCAGCAGTTTGCTTGGACAGAGCTACGAGCAGTACTTC,CASSLLGQSYEQYF
TRBV21-1,.,.,TRBJ2-7,TGTGCCAGCAGCAAAACAGACAGGGGGTACGAGCAGTACTTC,CASSKTDRGYEQYF
TRBV13,few,.,TRBJ2-7,TGTGCCAGCAGCTTAGGCAGGGCCTACGAGCAGTACTTC,CASSLGRAYEQYF
TRBV7-9,.,.,TRBJ2-5,TGTGCCAGCAGCGGGGGCGTCAGAGAAGAGACCCAGTACTTC,CASSGGVREETQYF
TRBV27,.,TRBD1,TRBJ2-7,TGTGCCAGCAGTTCAGGACAGGGGGTCTACGAGCAGTACTTC,CASSSGQGVYEQYF
TRBV18,once,TRBD1,TRBJ2-7,TGTGCCAGCTCACCACCGGCCGGGACAGGGAACGACTACGAGCAGTACTTC,CASSPPAGTGNDYEQYF
TRBV29-1,.,.,TRBJ2-1,TGCAGCCTCCAGGACAGCAATGAGCAGTTCTTC,CSLQDSNEQFF
TRBV4-1,.,TRBD1,TRBJ1-3,TGCGCCAGCAGCCAAGATCTTACCGGGACAGGGCCCTCCATATATTTT,CASSQDLTGTGPSIYF
TRBV27,.,TRBD2,TRBJ2-7,TGTGCCAGCAGTTCCGGGACTAGCGGGAGCATGGGAGAGCAGTACTTC,CASSSGTSGSMGEQYF
TRBV29-1,.,TRBD2,TRBJ2-1,TGCAGCGTTGTTTCCCGGACTAGCGGAGACAATGAGCAGTTCTTC,CSVVSRTSGDNEQFF